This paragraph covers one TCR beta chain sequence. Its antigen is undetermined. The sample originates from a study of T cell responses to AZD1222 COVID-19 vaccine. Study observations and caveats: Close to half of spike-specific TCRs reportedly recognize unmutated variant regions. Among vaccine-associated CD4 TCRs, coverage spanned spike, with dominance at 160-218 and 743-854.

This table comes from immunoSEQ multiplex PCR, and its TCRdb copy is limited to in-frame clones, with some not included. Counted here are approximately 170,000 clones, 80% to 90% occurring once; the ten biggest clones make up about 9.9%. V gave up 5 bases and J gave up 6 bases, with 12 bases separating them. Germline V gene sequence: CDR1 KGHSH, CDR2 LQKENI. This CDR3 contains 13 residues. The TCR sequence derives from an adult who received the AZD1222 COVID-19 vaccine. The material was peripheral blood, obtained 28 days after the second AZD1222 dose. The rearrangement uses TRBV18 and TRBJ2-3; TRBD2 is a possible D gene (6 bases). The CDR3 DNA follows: TGTGCCAGCTCATCGGGGGTGCAGGATACGCAGTATTTT. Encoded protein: CASSSGVQDTQYF.